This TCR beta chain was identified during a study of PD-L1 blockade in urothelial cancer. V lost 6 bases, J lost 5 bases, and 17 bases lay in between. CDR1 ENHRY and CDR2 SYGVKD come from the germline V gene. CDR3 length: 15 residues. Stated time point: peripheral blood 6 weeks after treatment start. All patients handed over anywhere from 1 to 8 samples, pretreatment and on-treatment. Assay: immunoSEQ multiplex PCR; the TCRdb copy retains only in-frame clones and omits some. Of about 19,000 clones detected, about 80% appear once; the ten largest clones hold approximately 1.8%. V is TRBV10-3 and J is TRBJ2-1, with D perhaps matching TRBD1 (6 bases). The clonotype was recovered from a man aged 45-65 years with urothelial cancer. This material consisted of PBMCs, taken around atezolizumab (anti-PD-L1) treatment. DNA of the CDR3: TGTGCCATCAGCCCGGGACATCCTCAGAACAATGAGCAGTTCTTC. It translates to CAISPGHPQNNEQFF.